Following are 16 T cell receptor beta chains from one sample sequenced in a study of blood T cell repertoires in COVID-19. Measured with immunoSEQ multiplex PCR; TCRdb has only the in-frame clones, and not every one. The sample has 100,000 to 150,000 clones; over 75% are singletons. Input material: peripheral blood. The receptors were gathered from a man older than 75 with active or convalescent COVID-19.

The chain joins TRBV12-3 or TRBV12-4 to TRBJ2-1; 9 bases map to TRBD1. The V gene end was trimmed by 10 bases and the J gene end by 4 bases; junction bases not matched to a gene: 2. The CDR3 has 12 residues. This CDR3 reads CATQGAYNEQFF. For the CDR3, the DNA is TGTGCCACACAGGGGGCGTACAATGAGCAGTTCTTC.

This clone was seen just once. V is TRBV7-8 and J is TRBJ1-3, with TRBD1 matching over 7 bases. This CDR3 is built from 15 residues. V lost 2 bases, J lost 7 bases, and 8 bases stayed unmatched. The germline CDR1 and CDR2 sequences are SGHVS and FQNEAQ. The DNA for the CDR3 is TGTGCCAGCAGCTTAATAACAGGGGCCGGGAACACCATATATTTT. Protein sequence: CASSLITGAGNTIYF.

The chain recombines TRBV14 with TRBJ1-2; 9 bases are shared with TRBD1. Germline assignment: CDR1 SGHDN and CDR2 FVKESK. The CDR3 runs 14 residues. J lost 4 bases, V lost 6 bases, and 6 bases had no gene match. CDR3 region: CASRRQGEFYGYTF. The CDR3, as DNA: TGTGCCAGCAGAAGACAGGGGGAGTTCTATGGCTACACCTTC.

The chain employs TRBV5-1 and TRBJ2-5; 8 nucleotides agree with TRBD2. Per the germline V gene, CDR1 is SGHRS and CDR2 is YFSETQ. J gave up 5 bases and V 5 bases, and 11 bases lay outside the gene matches. The CDR3 has 15 amino acids. The CDR3 reads CASSGGTRMAETQYF. As DNA, the CDR3 is TGCGCCAGCAGTGGGGGGACTAGAATGGCGGAGACCCAGTACTTC.

This rearrangement joins TRBV10-3 to TRBJ2-5; weak D call: TRBD1 (6 bases). Germline V lookup: CDR1 ENHRY, CDR2 SYGVKD. The CDR3 is made up of 14 amino acids. With 6 bases removed from V and 1 base from J, the gap between germline ends came to 12 bases. The CDR3 sequence: CAISQGPGQETQYF. The CDR3 DNA reads TGTGCCATCAGCCAGGGGCCCGGCCAAGAGACCCAGTACTTC.

In this sample, this clone turned up many times. This sample includes further DNA sequences coding for the same CDR3. The gene calls are TRBV30 and TRBJ2-7, with 7 bases aligning to TRBD2. J lost 3 bases, V lost 2 bases, and 7 bases had no gene match. The CDR3 runs to 14 residues. Germline CDR1 is GTSNPN and CDR2 is SVGIG (reference sequence). CDR3 in DNA: TGTGCCTGGAGTAAGTCGGGAGGAGGCTACGAGCAGTACTTC. Translating gives CAWSKSGGGYEQYF.

The genes are TRBV7-9 and TRBJ1-5; D gene uncertain. CDR3 length: 15 amino acids. V was clipped by 1 base and J by 4 bases, with 11 bases between them. CDR1 is SEHNR and CDR2 is FQNEAQ in the germline V gene (reference sequence). The CDR3 reads CASSLGSTDNQPQHF. Written as DNA, the CDR3 is TGTGCCAGCAGCTTAGGTAGTACTGATAATCAGCCCCAGCATTTT.

The chain combines TRBV5-1 with TRBJ2-7; 13 bases fit TRBD2. This CDR3 has 17 residues. The germline V gene encodes CDR1 SGHRS and CDR2 YFSETQ. V trimming: 4 bases; J trimming: 0 bases; junction bases outside the gene matches: 7. This CDR3 reads CASSPRTSGGHSYEQYF. The CDR3 DNA is TGCGCCAGCAGCCCACGGACTAGCGGGGGCCACTCCTACGAGCAGTACTTC.

The chain employs TRBV28 and TRBJ2-3; tentatively, D is TRBD2 (7 bases). V lost 7 bases to trimming and J lost 4 bases, with 15 bases between them. Per the germline V gene, CDR1 is MDHEN and CDR2 is SYDVKM. This CDR3 region has 14 residues. CDR3 coding DNA: TGTGCCAGCAAGGGGGGGGGTCCGCCAGATACGCAGTATTTT. Amino acids: CASKGGGPPDTQYF.

V gene TRBV27 combines with J gene TRBJ1-6; D is undetermined. The CDR3 extends over 13 amino acids. Deletions cut 5 bases from V and 7 bases from J, with 9 bases between. The germline V gene encodes CDR1 MNHEY and CDR2 SMNVEV (reference sequence). Here the CDR3 reads CASSNTPNSPLHF. The CDR3 bases are TGTGCCAGCAGTAACACCCCAAATTCACCCCTCCACTTT.

Of note for this clone: Other nucleotide sequences in the sample specify the same CDR3. J is TRBJ1-1 and V is TRBV5-1, with D possibly matching TRBD1 (6 bases). V was shortened by 0 bases and J by 1 base, with 7 bases between the two germline ends. This CDR3 has 14 amino acids. Per germline, CDR1 SGHRS and CDR2 YFSETQ. This CDR3 reads CASSLGGQNTEAFF. CDR3 nucleotide sequence: TGCGCCAGCAGCTTGGGGGGACAGAACACTGAAGCTTTCTTT.

The chain recombines TRBV2 with TRBJ2-5, with D tentatively TRBD1 (5 bases). CDR3 length equals 14 residues. Deletions cut 2 bases from V and 2 bases from J, with 9 bases between. Germline CDR1 SNHLY, CDR2 FYNNEI. The CDR3 DNA follows: TGTGCCAGCAGTGAATCACAGGCTCAAGAGACCCAGTACTTC. This gives the protein CASSESQAQETQYF.

V and J are TRBV9 and TRBJ2-1, with D possibly TRBD2 on 7 matching bases. Germline CDR1 and CDR2: SGDLS and YYNGEE. The CDR3 totals 17 residues. Trimming pared 0 bases from V and 2 bases from J, leaving 15 bases between. The CDR3 spells CASSVVGGGAAYNEQFF. The CDR3 nucleotides read TGTGCCAGCAGCGTAGTGGGTGGGGGGGCCGCCTACAATGAGCAGTTCTTC.

The chain uses TRBV7-3 and TRBJ2-1; 11 bases align to TRBD2. Trimming cost V 5 bases and J 5 bases; bases outside gene matches: 2. The germline CDR1 and CDR2 sequences are SGHTA and FQGTGA. The CDR3 runs to 14 residues. For the CDR3, the DNA is TGTGCCAGCAGCGCGGGACTAGCGGACAATGAGCAGTTCTTC. Translation: CASSAGLADNEQFF.

The CDR3 is CASSLSGGRGNTIYF. CDR3 DNA: TGTGCCAGCAGCTTATCGGGGGGGCGAGGAAACACCATATATTTT. The chain combines TRBV7-2 with TRBJ1-3; D is possibly TRBD1 (6 bases). Germline CDR1 is SGHTA and CDR2 is FQGNSA. Trimming removed 2 bases at V and 4 bases at J, with 12 bases between. CDR3 length equals 15 residues.

This rearrangement joins TRBV7-3 to TRBJ2-3; 10 bases align to TRBD2. In germline, CDR1 is SGHTA, CDR2 FQGTGA. The CDR3 is 16 residues long. The V gene end was trimmed by 4 bases and the J gene end by 6 bases; junction bases not matched to a gene: 10. The CDR3 reads CASSSDVAGGGDTQYF. The CDR3 region has the DNA TGTGCCAGCAGCTCAGATGTAGCGGGAGGAGGCGATACGCAGTATTTT. The full variable domain, its missing parts supplied by reference TRBV7-3 and TRBJ2-3, is GAGVSQTPSNKVTEKGKYVELRCDPISGHTALYWYRQSLGQGPEFLIYFQGTGAADDSGLPNDRFFAVRPEGSVSTLKIQRTERGDSAVYLCASSSDVAGGGDTQYFGPGTRLTVL.